This TCR beta chain was profiled in a study of cytomegalovirus exposure and HLA in healthy donors. Amplification used 60 Vbeta primers and 13 Jbeta primers. Generated by immunoSEQ multiplex PCR, the TCRdb table keeps only in-frame clones and is missing some. Counted here are roughly 140,000 clones, approximately 83% occurring once; the ten biggest clones make up about 3.8%. Healthy donors of bone marrow made up the group. V was trimmed by 6 bases and J by 4 bases, leaving 13 bases between them. CDR1 is ENHRY, CDR2 SYGVKD, per germline. The CDR3 runs 13 residues. The chain has TRBV10-3 and TRBJ2-7; possibly TRBD1 for D (6 bases). The receptor was derived from a man aged 35-49 years in good health and CMV-seropositive. Sequencing was done on a sample of PBMCs. The CDR3 sequence is CAIRAPQGYEQYF. CDR3 DNA sequence: TGTGCCATCAGGGCCCCACAGGGTTACGAGCAGTACTTC.